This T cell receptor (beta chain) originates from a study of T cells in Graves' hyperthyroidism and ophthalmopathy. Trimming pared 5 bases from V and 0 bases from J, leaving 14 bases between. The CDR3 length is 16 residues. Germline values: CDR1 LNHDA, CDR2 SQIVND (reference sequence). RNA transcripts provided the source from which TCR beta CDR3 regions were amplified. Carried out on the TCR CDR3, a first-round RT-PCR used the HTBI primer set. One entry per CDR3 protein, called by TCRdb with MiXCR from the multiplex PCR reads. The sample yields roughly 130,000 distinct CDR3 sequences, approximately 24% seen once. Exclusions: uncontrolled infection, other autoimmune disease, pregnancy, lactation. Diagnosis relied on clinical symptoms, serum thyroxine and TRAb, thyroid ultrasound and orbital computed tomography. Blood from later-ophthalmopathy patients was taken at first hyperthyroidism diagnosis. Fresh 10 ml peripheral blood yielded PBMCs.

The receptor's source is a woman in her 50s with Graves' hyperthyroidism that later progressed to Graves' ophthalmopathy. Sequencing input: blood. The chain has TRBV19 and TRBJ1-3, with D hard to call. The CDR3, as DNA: TGTGCCAGTAGTCCGAGGCAGATTTTCTCTGGAAACACCATATATTTT. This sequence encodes CASSPRQIFSGNTIYF.